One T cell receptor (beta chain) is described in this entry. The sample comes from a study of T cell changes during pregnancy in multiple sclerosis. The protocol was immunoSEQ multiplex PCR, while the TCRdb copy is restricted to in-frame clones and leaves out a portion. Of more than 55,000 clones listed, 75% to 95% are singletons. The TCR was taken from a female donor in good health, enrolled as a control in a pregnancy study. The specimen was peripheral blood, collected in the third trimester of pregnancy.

CDR3 in amino acids: CASSLGDRALNEQFF. DNA of the CDR3: TGTGCCAGCAGCTTAGGGGACAGAGCCTTGAATGAGCAGTTCTTC. This chain uses TRBV7-9 with TRBJ2-1; 7 bases are a match to TRBD1. The CDR3 consists of 15 residues. V trimming: 1 base; J trimming: 7 bases; junction bases outside the gene matches: 7. Germline V gene lookup returns CDR1 SEHNR and CDR2 FQNEAQ (reference sequence).